These 30 T cell receptor beta chains were sequenced from one sample in a study of spatial heterogeneity in lung cancer. Sample time point: sample taken at primary tumor resection. TCRdb used MiXCR to reprocess the 5' RACE reads, holding one entry per CDR3 protein. The sample lists 40,000 or so distinct CDR3 sequences; roughly 8% were seen once. The specimen comprised PBMCs, sampled at surgery. All receptors derive from a male donor with early-stage non-small cell lung cancer.

The rearrangement uses TRBV27 and TRBJ2-1; D may be TRBD1 (5 bases). V was shortened by 7 bases and J by 6 bases, with 16 bases between the two germline ends. The CDR3 is 14 amino acids. CDR1 is MNHEY and CDR2 is SMNVEV in the germline V gene (reference sequence). The CDR3 spells CASMEQGRGNEQFF. DNA for the CDR3: TGTGCCAGCATGGAGCAGGGCCGTGGCAATGAGCAGTTCTTC.

This clonotype was detected ten times or more. This chain links TRBV6-5 with TRBJ2-1; no clear D gene. Between the trimmed V and J ends, which lost 2 bases and 6 bases, there was a span of 11 bases. The CDR3 spans 14 residues. Looked up from germline, CDR1 is MNHEY and CDR2 is SVGAGI. CDR3 bases: TGTGCCAGCAGTTACAGGCCCTGGTCCAATGAGCAGTTCTTC. Protein: CASSYRPWSNEQFF.

This clonotype came up many times. This chain uses TRBV4-2 with TRBJ2-1; 9 bases map to TRBD2. Germline CDR1 reads LGHNA; CDR2 reads YNFKEQ. The CDR3 is made up of 18 amino acids. The V and J ends lost 0 bases and 9 bases, in that order; junction bases with no gene match: 15. CDR3 region: CASSQDQVRVSGRIEQFF. DNA for the CDR3: TGTGCCAGCAGCCAAGATCAGGTTAGGGTAAGCGGGAGGATTGAGCAGTTCTTC.

This clonotype occurred many times. The rearrangement uses TRBV10-3 and TRBJ1-1; the D gene is possibly TRBD1 (6 bases). Between the trimmed V and J ends, which lost 7 bases and 4 bases, there was a span of 13 bases. This CDR3 region has 13 residues. Looked up from germline, CDR1 is ENHRY and CDR2 is SYGVKD. CDR3 protein: CAITQGRTTEAFF. CDR3 nucleotide sequence: TGTGCCATCACCCAGGGGCGGACCACTGAAGCTTTCTTT.

This clonotype was detected many times. The rearrangement joins TRBV30 to TRBJ2-2; D may be TRBD1 or TRBD2 (5 bases each). From germline, CDR1 is GTSNPN and CDR2 SVGIG (reference sequence). Trimming left V 0 bases short and J 5 bases short, with 16 bases between. This CDR3 spans 16 amino acids. CDR3 sequence reads: CAWSVLVTAQTGELFF. CDR3 in DNA: TGTGCCTGGAGTGTACTAGTGACAGCTCAGACCGGGGAGCTGTTTTTT.

The table lists this clonotype with a few counts. This chain joins TRBV10-3 and TRBJ2-2, with 8 bases identical to TRBD1. This CDR3 region has 15 residues. J lost 7 bases, V lost 3 bases, and 7 bases had no gene match. The germline gives CDR1 ENHRY, CDR2 SYGVKD. The CDR3 DNA sequence: TGTGCCATCAGTGATTCGACAGGGGCCGGCGGGGAGCTGTTTTTT. Amino acids: CAISDSTGAGGELFF.

This clonotype turned up a few times. This rearrangement joins TRBV25-1 to TRBJ2-3, with D tentatively TRBD1 (6 bases). The CDR3 totals 16 residues. The germline V and J ends were trimmed by 0 bases and 4 bases, with 14 bases remaining between them. Germline V gene sequence: CDR1 MGHDK, CDR2 SYGVNS. DNA for the CDR3: TGTGCCAGCAGTGAATATGGCAGGGGATCAGCAGATACGCAGTATTTT. Its protein product is CASSEYGRGSADTQYF.

At least ten counts were recorded for this clonotype. The genes are TRBV5-5 and TRBJ1-1, with TRBD1 matching 10 bases. CDR3 size: 14 residues. Trimming took 8 bases from V and 4 from J; bases not matched to a gene: 8. CDR1 is SGHKS, CDR2 YYEKEE, per germline (reference sequence). In DNA, the CDR3 is TGTGCCAGTGTCCGGGACAGGGGTGTCACTGAAGCTTTCTTT. Its protein product is CASVRDRGVTEAFF.

About this clonotype: This could be a read error, since a much larger clone is one nucleotide away. No conserved phenylalanine or tryptophan ends this CDR3, so it is likely a read error. J is TRBJ1-1 and V is TRBV10-3; D is unresolved. This CDR3 comprises 12 residues. Trimming shortened V by 2 bases and J by 5 bases, and 6 bases separated the two germline ends. Germline CDR1 ENHRY, CDR2 SYGVKD. The CDR3 protein is CAISEGVTEAFI. Here the CDR3 DNA reads TGTGCCATCAGTGAGGGAGTGACTGAAGCTTTCATT.

Ten or more counts support this clonotype. This sequence joins TRBV27 and TRBJ2-7, with TRBD2 identical over 8 bases. Trimming took 5 bases from V and 6 from J; bases not matched to a gene: 9. CDR3 length: 14 residues. Germline CDR1 MNHEY, CDR2 SMNVEV (reference sequence). CDR3: CASSVGLASSEQYV. The CDR3 nucleotides are TGTGCCAGCAGTGTCGGACTAGCTAGCTCCGAGCAGTACGTC.

The CDR3 coding sequence is TGTGCCAGCAGTGAAAAAAGGGGCATGAACACTGAAGCTTTCTTT. It translates to CASSEKRGMNTEAFF. This rearrangement joins TRBV2 to TRBJ1-1; D possibly corresponds to TRBD1 (5 bases). The germline gives CDR1 SNHLY, CDR2 FYNNEI. Deletions cut 2 bases from V and 0 bases from J, with 10 bases between. CDR3 length: 15 residues.

This clonotype has at least ten counts. The rearrangement uses TRBV20-1 and TRBJ2-1; D unclear. The V gene lost 5 bases and the J gene lost 7 bases, with 12 bases spanning the gap. Germline V CDR1 and CDR2: DFQATT, SNEGSKA (reference sequence). There are 12 residues in the CDR3. The CDR3 DNA is TGCAGTGCTCGCCCTTGGGCAAATGAGCAGTTCTTC. It encodes CSARPWANEQFF.

V usage is TRBV14 and J usage is TRBJ1-1, with D possibly TRBD1 on 5 matching bases. V gave up 1 base and J gave up 0 bases, with 6 bases separating them. This CDR3 has 14 amino acids. The V gene's germline CDR1 is SGHDN and CDR2 FVKESK. This CDR3 reads CASSQAGMNTEAFF. CDR3 nucleotides: TGTGCCAGCAGCCAAGCAGGGATGAACACTGAAGCTTTCTTT.

This clonotype was found many times. The chain is built from TRBV6-5 and TRBJ2-5, with D perhaps TRBD1 or TRBD2 (5 bases each). Deletions cut 1 base from V and 3 bases from J, with 12 bases between. This CDR3 region has 15 residues. Germline loops: CDR1 MNHEY, CDR2 SVGAGI. The CDR3 DNA reads TGTGCCAGCAGTTACTTTGGGGGTGATAAAGAGACCCAGTACTTC. It encodes CASSYFGGDKETQYF.

V gene TRBV6-1 combines with J gene TRBJ2-4, with D perhaps TRBD2 (6 bases). Germline-derived CDR1 and CDR2 are MNHNS and SASEGT. CDR3 size: 18 residues. Trimming took 6 bases from V and 1 from J, leaving 22 bases between them. CDR3 coding DNA: TGTGCCAGCAGAGACCTTGGGCTAGGCGGGACGGCCAAAAACATTCAGTACTTC. Encoded protein: CASRDLGLGGTAKNIQYF.

This clonotype was seen many times. This rearrangement joins TRBV20-1 to TRBJ2-6; TRBD2 is a possible D gene (6 bases). V lost 6 bases and J 0 bases, leaving 21 bases between the germline ends. CDR3 length: 18 residues. Germline V gene lookup returns CDR1 DFQATT and CDR2 SNEGSKA (reference sequence). CDR3 sequence reads: CSAPRRGRLASGANVLTF. CDR3 nucleotide sequence: TGCAGTGCACCCCGGAGGGGCCGCTTGGCCTCTGGGGCCAACGTCCTGACTTTC.

This clonotype was seen more than once but under ten times. The chain combines TRBV29-1 with TRBJ1-1; D is unresolved. Trimming removed 6 bases at V and 5 bases at J, with 13 bases between. Germline V gives CDR1 SQVTM, CDR2 ANQGSEA. There are 12 residues in the CDR3. The CDR3 is CSVHLGRTEAFF. CDR3 sequence (DNA): TGCAGCGTCCACCTGGGGAGGACTGAAGCTTTCTTT. Full variable domain (rest looked up from reference TRBV29-1 and TRBJ1-1): SAVISQKPSRDICQRGTSLTIQCQVDSQVTMMFWYRQQPGQSLTLIATANQGSEATYESGFVIDKFPISRPNLTFSTLTVSNMSPEDSSIYLCSVHLGRTEAFFGQGTRLTVV.

This chain uses TRBV7-9 with TRBJ2-7, with 8 bases that match TRBD1. Germline lookup yields CDR1 SEHNR and CDR2 FQNEAQ (reference sequence). Trimming cost V 1 base and J 2 bases; bases outside gene matches: 4. The CDR3 runs to 15 residues. This CDR3 reads CASSLEQGATYEQYF. The CDR3 region has the DNA TGTGCCAGCAGCTTAGAGCAGGGGGCAACCTACGAGCAGTACTTC.

This clonotype was picked up many times. The genes are TRBV29-1 and TRBJ2-7; weak D call: TRBD2 (6 bases). Looked up from germline, CDR1 is SQVTM and CDR2 is ANQGSEA. Trimming took off 5 bases at V and 0 bases at J, with 14 bases between the two ends. This CDR3 spans 14 amino acids. CDR3 DNA sequence: TGCAGCGTTACCTCAACCGGGAGCTCCTACGAGCAGTACTTC. This translates into CSVTSTGSSYEQYF.

This clonotype was found many times. J is TRBJ1-1 and V is TRBV18; no reliable D call. The CDR3 is made up of 14 amino acids. V lost 3 bases and J 1 base, leaving 9 bases between the germline ends. CDR1 and CDR2 (germline): KGHSH, LQKENI. The DNA for the CDR3 is TGTGCCAGCTCACCGGTGTCCAGGAACACTGAAGCTTTCTTT. It codes for CASSPVSRNTEAFF.

The sample holds a few counts of this clonotype. The CDR3 reads CASSLASSGFTGDEQFF. The DNA of the CDR3 is TGCGCCAGCAGCTTGGCGTCTAGCGGGTTTACTGGGGATGAGCAGTTCTTC. The V gene is TRBV5-1, the J gene TRBJ2-1; 8 bases map to TRBD2. The CDR3 is 17 amino acids. Germline CDR1 reads SGHRS; CDR2 reads YFSETQ. The junction had 13 bases not matched to a gene; V was cut back by 0 bases and J by 8 bases.

This clonotype was seen many times. V is TRBV7-9 and J is TRBJ2-5; D may be TRBD1 (5 bases). V was pared by 5 bases and J by 1 base, with 8 bases between. Germline-derived CDR1 and CDR2 are SEHNR and FQNEAQ (reference sequence). The length of the CDR3 is 13 residues. CDR3 nucleotides: TGTGCCAGCAGCCGACAGTTCCAAGAGACCCAGTACTTC. Residues: CASSRQFQETQYF.

This clonotype was counted a single time. A clone one base away is much larger, so this may be a read error. The chain couples TRBV7-3 to TRBJ2-1, with D unclear. This CDR3 is 15 amino acids long. The germline V gene encodes CDR1 SGHTA and CDR2 FQGTGA. The CDR3 bases are TGTGCCAGCAGCTTAATGGAAAGCTCCTACAATGAGCATTTCTTC. Residues: CASSLMESSYNEHFF.

This clonotype was seen ten or more times. The CDR3 coding sequence is TGTGCCATCAGGGACCCAGGAGGGCAAGAGACCCAGTACTTC. Translated, it gives CAIRDPGGQETQYF. J is TRBJ2-5 and V is TRBV10-3, with D maybe TRBD2 (6 bases). This CDR3 has 14 amino acids. Trimming left V 6 bases short and J 2 bases short, with 13 bases between. Germline CDR1 reads ENHRY; CDR2 reads SYGVKD.

This clonotype was observed at least ten times. V is TRBV11-3 and J is TRBJ2-1; D may be TRBD1 or TRBD2 (5 bases each). The germline CDR1 and CDR2 sequences are SGHNT and YENEEA. The CDR3 totals 15 residues. The ends were cut back, 3 bases at V and 6 bases at J, with 15 bases in the middle. This CDR3 reads CASSFSEGPFNEQFF. In nucleotides, the CDR3 is TGTGCCAGCAGCTTTTCAGAGGGGCCCTTCAATGAGCAGTTCTTC.

In its sample, this clonotype was seen many times. This chain links TRBV2 with TRBJ1-5; D is possibly TRBD1 (6 bases). V was shortened by 3 bases and J by 0 bases, with 12 bases between the two germline ends. From germline, CDR1 is SNHLY and CDR2 FYNNEI. CDR3 length: 16 residues. The CDR3 nucleotides are TGTGCCAGCAGTGATGCCCTGGACAGTAGCAATCAGCCCCAGCATTTT. Residues: CASSDALDSSNQPQHF.

This clonotype was recorded at least ten times. V gene TRBV29-1 combines with J gene TRBJ2-3; D is ambiguous. The germline V gene encodes CDR1 SQVTM and CDR2 ANQGSEA. Trimming took off 7 bases at V and 2 bases at J, with 13 bases between the two ends. The CDR3 contains 13 residues. The CDR3 is CSGGGRYTDTQYF. The CDR3 nucleotides are TGCAGCGGAGGTGGGCGCTACACAGATACGCAGTATTTT.

Comments on this clonotype: Germline is not matched at one junction end, which may reflect a read error. The gene calls are TRBV5-6 and TRBJ2-7, with 10 bases lining up with TRBD1. The CDR3 is 13 amino acids. From germline, CDR1 is SGHDT and CDR2 YYEEEE. The CDR3 here is CASSFTGGQGIFF. In nucleotides, the CDR3 is TGTGCCAGCAGCTTTACCGGGGGACAGGGGATATTCTTC.

This rearrangement joins TRBV28 to TRBJ2-7, with 10 nucleotides matching TRBD2. Trimming cost V 8 bases and J 4 bases; bases outside gene matches: 17. Germline V lookup: CDR1 MDHEN, CDR2 SYDVKM. CDR3 length: 17 amino acids. CDR3 sequence: CASSQWARGTSEYEQYV. CDR3 DNA sequence: TGTGCCAGCTCCCAATGGGCCCGAGGGACTAGCGAATACGAGCAGTACGTC.

This clonotype was counted at least ten times. V and J are TRBV28 and TRBJ1-2, with TRBD1 as a possible D gene (5 bases). CDR3 length equals 15 residues. Per germline, CDR1 MDHEN and CDR2 SYDVKM. The V gene lost 4 bases and the J gene lost 3 bases, with 15 bases spanning the gap. This CDR3 reads CASSSNGGMDYGYTF. CDR3 DNA: TGTGCCAGCAGTTCCAACGGGGGAATGGACTATGGCTACACCTTC.